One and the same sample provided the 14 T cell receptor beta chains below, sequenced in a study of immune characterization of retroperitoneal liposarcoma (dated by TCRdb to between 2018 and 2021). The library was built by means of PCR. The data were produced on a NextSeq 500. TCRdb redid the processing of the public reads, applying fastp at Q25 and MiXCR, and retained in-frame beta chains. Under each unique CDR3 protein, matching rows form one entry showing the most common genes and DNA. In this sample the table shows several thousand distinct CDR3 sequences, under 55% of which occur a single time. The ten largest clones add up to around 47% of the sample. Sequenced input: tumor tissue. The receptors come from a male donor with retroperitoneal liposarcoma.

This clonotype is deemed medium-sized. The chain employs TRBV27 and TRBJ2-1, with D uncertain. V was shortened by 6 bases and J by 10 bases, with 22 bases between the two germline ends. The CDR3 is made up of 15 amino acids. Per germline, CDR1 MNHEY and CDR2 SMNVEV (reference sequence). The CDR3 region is CASSLGPFYSYEQFF. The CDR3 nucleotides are TGTGCCAGCAGCCTCGGGCCCTTCTACTCCTACGAGCAGTTCTTC.

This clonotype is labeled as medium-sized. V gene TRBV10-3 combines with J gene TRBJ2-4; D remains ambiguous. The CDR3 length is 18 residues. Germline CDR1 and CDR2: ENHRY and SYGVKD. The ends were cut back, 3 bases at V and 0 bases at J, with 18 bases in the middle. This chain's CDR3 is CAISDRLGPSVAKNIQYF. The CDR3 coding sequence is TGTGCCATCAGTGATAGATTAGGACCATCTGTAGCCAAAAACATTCAGTACTTC.

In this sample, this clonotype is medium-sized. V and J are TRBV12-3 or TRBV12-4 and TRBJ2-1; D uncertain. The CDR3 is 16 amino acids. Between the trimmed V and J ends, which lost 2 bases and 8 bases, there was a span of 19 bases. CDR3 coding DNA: TGTGCCAGCAGTTTACCCCGCAGCCTTACCTCCCATGAGCAGTTCTTC. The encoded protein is CASSLPRSLTSHEQFF.

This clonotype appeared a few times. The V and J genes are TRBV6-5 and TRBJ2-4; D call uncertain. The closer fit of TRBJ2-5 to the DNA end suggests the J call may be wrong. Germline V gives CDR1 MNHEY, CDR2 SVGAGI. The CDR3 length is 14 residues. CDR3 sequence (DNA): TGTGCCAGCAGTTACCACGACGGGCGGGAGACCCAGTACTTC. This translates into CASSYHDGRETQYF.

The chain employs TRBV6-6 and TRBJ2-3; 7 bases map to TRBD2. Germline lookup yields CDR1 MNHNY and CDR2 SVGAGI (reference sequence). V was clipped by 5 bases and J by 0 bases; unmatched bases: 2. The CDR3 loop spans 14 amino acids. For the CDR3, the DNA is TGTGCCAGCAGTCTAGCGGTTAGCACAGATACGCAGTATTTT. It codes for CASSLAVSTDTQYF.

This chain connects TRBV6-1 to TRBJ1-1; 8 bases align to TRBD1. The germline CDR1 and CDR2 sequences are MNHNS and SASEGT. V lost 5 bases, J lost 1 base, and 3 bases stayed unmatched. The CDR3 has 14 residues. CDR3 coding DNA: TGTGCCAGCAGTATGGGACAGGAGAACACTGAAGCTTTCTTT. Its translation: CASSMGQENTEAFF.

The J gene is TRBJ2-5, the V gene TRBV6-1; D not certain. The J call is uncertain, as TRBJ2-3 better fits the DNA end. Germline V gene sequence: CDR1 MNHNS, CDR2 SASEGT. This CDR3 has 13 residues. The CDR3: CASSEELIITQYF. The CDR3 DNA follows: TGTGCCAGCAGTGAAGAACTCATAATTACGCAGTATTTT.

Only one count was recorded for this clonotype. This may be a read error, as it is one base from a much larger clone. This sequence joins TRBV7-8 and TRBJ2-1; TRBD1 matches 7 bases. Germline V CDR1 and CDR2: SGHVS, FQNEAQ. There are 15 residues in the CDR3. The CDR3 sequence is CASRGGRQGSVEQLF. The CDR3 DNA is TGTGCCAGCCGAGGCGGTAGACAGGGATCGGTTGAGCAGTTATTC.

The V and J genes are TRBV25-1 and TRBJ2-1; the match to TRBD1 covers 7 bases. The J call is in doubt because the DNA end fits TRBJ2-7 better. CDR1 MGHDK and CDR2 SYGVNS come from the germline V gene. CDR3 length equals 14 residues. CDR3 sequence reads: CASSEPGQPYEQYF. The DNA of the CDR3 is TGTGCCAGCAGTGAGCCGGGACAGCCCTACGAGCAGTACTTC.

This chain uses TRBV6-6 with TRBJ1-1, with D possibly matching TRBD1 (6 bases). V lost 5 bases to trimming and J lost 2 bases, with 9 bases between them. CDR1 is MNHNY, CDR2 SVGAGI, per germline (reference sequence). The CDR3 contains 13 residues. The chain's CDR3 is CASSKGENTEAFF. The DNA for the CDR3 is TGTGCCAGCAGTAAGGGGGAAAACACTGAAGCTTTCTTT.

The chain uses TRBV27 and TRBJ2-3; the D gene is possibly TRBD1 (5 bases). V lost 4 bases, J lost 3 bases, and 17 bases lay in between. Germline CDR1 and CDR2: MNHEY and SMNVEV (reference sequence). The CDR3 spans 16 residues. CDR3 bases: TGTGCCAGCAGTTCCCAAAGGGCAGGGTCAACAGATACGCAGTATTTT. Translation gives CASSSQRAGSTDTQYF.

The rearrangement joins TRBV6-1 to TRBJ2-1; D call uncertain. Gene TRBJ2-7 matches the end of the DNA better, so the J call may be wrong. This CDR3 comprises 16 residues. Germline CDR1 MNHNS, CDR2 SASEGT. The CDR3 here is CASSEGADSSYNEQYF. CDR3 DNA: TGTGCCAGCAGTGAAGGGGCCGATAGCTCCTACAATGAGCAGTACTTC.

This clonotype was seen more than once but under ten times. The CDR3 DNA follows: TGTGCCAGCAGTCAACCGGGGTACCCTGTGACCCAGTTCTTC. Translation: CASSQPGYPVTQFF. V is TRBV6-1 and J is TRBJ2-1; D perhaps matches TRBD2 (5 bases). Germline V gives CDR1 MNHNS, CDR2 SASEGT. V was shortened by 5 bases and J by 13 bases, with 21 bases between the two germline ends. The CDR3 has 14 amino acids.

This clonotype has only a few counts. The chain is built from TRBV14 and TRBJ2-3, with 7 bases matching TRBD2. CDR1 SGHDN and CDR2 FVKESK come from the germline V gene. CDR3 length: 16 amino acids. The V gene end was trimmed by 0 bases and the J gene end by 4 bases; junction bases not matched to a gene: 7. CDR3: CASSQDFAGAADTQYF. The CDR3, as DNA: TGTGCCAGCAGCCAAGACTTCGCGGGAGCCGCAGATACGCAGTATTTT.